This T cell receptor beta chain was identified during a study of PD-1 blockade in mismatch repair-deficient tumors (dated by TCRdb to the late 2010s). Study-level background: Between September 2013 and 2016, the trial enrolled approximately 86 consecutive patients with some eleven types of mismatch repair-deficient cancer, all of whom had received prior treatment and were progressing. Deep sequencing of TCR CDR3 regions was used to track tumor-associated T cell clones in peripheral blood of patients responding to PD-1 blockade. Summary of the overall study and its limitations: Tumor-resident clones, often undetectable in blood before treatment, expanded rapidly after pembrolizumab and then contracted, generally before radiologic responses.

Mismatch repair deficiency in every enrolled patient was established by polymerase chain reaction or immunohistochemistry. TCR sequencing was carried out for three patients who responded to pembrolizumab therapy. The phase II trial prospectively tested pembrolizumab PD-1 blockade in advanced mismatch repair-deficient cancers regardless of tissue of origin. Peripheral blood T cell samples were collected serially, before PD-1 blockade began and at several time points afterward. Blood sampling times were reported as weeks after the first pembrolizumab dose. The CDR3 spans 18 residues, from the cysteine through the phenylalanine. Left in the record is the CDR3 DNA by itself, 54 bases read in frame from the first base. V is clipped by 2 bases and J by 2 bases, and the sequence between their germline boundaries is 19 bases long. The germline V gene sets CDR1 to MDHEN and CDR2 to SYDVKM. Library preparation was by the immunoSEQ multiplex PCR assay. Not all clones reach the TCRdb copy of this immuneACCESS table, which keeps in-frame sequences only. Checked studies attribute under half of the gap to unresolved V genes and leave the rest unexplained. The sample records around 9,000 clones, roughly 85% of which are singletons. 0.9% to 1% of the sample rests with the top ten.

A note on this clone: Its antigen is still unknown. Base qualities are not recorded, but no much larger clone differs from it by a single base.

Sequenced material: PBMCs, taken 46 to 48 weeks after starting pembrolizumab. In this chain, TRBV28 is recombined with TRBJ2-1; TRBD2 is a possible D gene, resting on 5 matching bases. This clonotype was sampled from an adult with mismatch repair-deficient cancer. The sequenced DNA is TGTGCCAGCAGTTTAATTCCAACTAGAGTCGGCACCTACAATGAGCAGTTCTTC. Its translation reads: CASSLIPTRVGTYNEQFF.